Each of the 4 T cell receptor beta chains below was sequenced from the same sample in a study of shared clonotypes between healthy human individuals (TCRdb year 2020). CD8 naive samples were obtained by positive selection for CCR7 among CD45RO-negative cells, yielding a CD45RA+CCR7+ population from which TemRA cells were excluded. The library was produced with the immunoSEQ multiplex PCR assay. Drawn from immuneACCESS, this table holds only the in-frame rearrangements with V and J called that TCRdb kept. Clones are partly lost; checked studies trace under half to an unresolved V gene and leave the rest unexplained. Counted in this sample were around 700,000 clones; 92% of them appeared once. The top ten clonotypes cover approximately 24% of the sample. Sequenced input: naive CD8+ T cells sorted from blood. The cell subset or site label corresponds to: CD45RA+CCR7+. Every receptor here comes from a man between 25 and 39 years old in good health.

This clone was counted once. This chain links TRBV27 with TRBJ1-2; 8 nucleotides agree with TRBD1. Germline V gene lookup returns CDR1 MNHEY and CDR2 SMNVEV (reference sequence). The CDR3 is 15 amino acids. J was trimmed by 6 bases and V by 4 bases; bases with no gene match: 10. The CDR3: CASSSGTGTIDGYTF. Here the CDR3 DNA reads TGTGCCAGCAGTTCAGGGACAGGAACTATTGATGGCTACACCTTC.

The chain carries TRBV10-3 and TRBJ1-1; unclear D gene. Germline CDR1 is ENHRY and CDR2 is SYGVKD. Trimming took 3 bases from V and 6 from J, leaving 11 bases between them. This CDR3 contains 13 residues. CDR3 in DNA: TGTGCCATCAGTGAAGGTTTGGGCCCTGAAGCTTTCTTT. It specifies CAISEGLGPEAFF.

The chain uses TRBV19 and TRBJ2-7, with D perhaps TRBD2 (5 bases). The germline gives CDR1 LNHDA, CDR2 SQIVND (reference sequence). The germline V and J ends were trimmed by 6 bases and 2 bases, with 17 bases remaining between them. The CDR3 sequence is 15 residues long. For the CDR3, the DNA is TGTGCCAGTAGCTATGACCGGGGTATGCCCTACGAGCAGTACTTC. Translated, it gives CASSYDRGMPYEQYF.

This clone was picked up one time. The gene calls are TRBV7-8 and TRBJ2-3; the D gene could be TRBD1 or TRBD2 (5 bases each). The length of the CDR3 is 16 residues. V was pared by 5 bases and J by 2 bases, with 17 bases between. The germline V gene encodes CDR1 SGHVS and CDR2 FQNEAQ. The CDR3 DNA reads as TGTGCCAGCAGCGGGGACGAGGGATTACTCACAGATACGCAGTATTTT. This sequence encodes CASSGDEGLLTDTQYF.